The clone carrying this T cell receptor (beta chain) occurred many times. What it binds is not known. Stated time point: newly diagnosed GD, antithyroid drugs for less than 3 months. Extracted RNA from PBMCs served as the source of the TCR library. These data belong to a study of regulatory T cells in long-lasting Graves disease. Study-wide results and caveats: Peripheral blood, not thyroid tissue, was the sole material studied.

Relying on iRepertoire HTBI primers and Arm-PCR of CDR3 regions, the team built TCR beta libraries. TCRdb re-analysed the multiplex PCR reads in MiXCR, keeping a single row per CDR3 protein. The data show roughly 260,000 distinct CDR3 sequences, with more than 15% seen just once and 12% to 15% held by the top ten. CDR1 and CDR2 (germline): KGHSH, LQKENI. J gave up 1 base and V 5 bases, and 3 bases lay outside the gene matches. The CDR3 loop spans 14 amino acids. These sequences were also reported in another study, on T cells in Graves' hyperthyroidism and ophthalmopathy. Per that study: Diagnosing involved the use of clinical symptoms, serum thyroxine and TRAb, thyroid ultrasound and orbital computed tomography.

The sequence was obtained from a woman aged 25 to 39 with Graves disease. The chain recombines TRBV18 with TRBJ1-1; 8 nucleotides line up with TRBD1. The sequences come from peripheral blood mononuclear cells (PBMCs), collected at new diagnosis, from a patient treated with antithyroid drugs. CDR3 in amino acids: CASSGTGENTEAFF. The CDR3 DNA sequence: TGTGCCAGCTCAGGGACAGGAGAGAACACTGAAGCTTTCTTT. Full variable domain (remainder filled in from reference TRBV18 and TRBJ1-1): NAGVMQNPRHLVRRRGQEARLRCSPMKGHSHVYWYRQLPEEGLKFMVYLQKENIIDESGMPKERFSAEFPKEGPSILRIQQVVRGDSAAYFCASSGTGENTEAFFGQGTRLTVV.